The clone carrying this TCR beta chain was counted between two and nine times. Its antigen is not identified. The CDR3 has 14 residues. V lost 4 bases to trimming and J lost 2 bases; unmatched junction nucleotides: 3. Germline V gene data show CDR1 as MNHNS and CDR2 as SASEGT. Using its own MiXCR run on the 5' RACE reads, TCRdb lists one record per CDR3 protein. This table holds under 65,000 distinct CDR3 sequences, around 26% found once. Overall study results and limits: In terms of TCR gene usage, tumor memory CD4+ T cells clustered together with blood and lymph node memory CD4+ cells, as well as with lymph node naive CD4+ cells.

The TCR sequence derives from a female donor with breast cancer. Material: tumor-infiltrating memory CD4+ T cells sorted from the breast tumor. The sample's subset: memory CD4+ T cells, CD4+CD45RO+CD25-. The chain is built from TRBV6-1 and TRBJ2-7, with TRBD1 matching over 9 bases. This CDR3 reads CASSATGGPYEQYF. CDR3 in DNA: TGTGCCAGCAGTGCGACAGGGGGGCCCTACGAGCAGTACTTC.